The 16 T cell receptor beta chains in this list originate from one sample, sequenced in a study of blood T cells in healthy people across ages. A J-beta primer mix and a sample-barcoded 5' primer were used in a second PCR of about 7 to 12 cycles. MiXCR was run by TCRdb on the 5' RACE reads, yielding one entry per CDR3 protein. This sample has some 760,000 distinct CDR3 sequences; more than 20% occur once, and the top ten carry approximately 3.7%. This same sample was also taken into another study, of T cells of mothers and their children.

The sequenced sample was blood. The receptors originated from a boy between 5 and 17 years old in good health.

J is TRBJ2-2 and V is TRBV20-1, with 12 bases aligning to TRBD2. Germline V CDR1 and CDR2: DFQATT, SNEGSKA (reference sequence). This CDR3 is built from 18 residues. The junction had 8 bases not matched to a gene; V was cut back by 0 bases and J by 3 bases. The CDR3 DNA sequence: TGCAGTGCTAGAGATCCCCTAGCGGGAGGGAGAGACACCGGGGAGCTGTTTTTT. It codes for CSARDPLAGGRDTGELFF.

Written as DNA, the CDR3 is TGTGCCAGCTCACCGCGCGGGACTCCTACCAACTACGAGCAGTACTTC. It translates to CASSPRGTPTNYEQYF. This chain uses TRBV18 with TRBJ2-7; a possible D gene is TRBD2 (6 bases). Trimming took off 3 bases at V and 3 bases at J, with 18 bases between the two ends. The CDR3 loop spans 16 amino acids. From germline, CDR1 is KGHSH and CDR2 LQKENI.

This clonotype was counted a few times. The chain employs TRBV29-1 and TRBJ2-7; 11 nucleotides match TRBD1. Germline V lookup: CDR1 SQVTM, CDR2 ANQGSEA. This CDR3 is 14 amino acids long. Losses at the gene ends were 6 bases for V and 3 bases for J; bases not matched to a gene: 7. This CDR3 reads CSVNWDRGNYEQYF. The CDR3 DNA follows: TGCAGCGTCAACTGGGACAGGGGGAACTACGAGCAGTACTTC.

The chain combines TRBV11-2 with TRBJ2-5, with TRBD2 as a possible D gene (7 bases). The V and J ends lost 4 bases and 0 bases respectively, with 15 bases between them. The CDR3 extends over 16 amino acids. From germline, CDR1 is SGHAT and CDR2 FQNNGV. The chain's CDR3 is CASSSLEGGYQETQYF. The CDR3 coding sequence is TGTGCCAGCAGCTCCCTTGAGGGGGGGTACCAAGAGACCCAGTACTTC.

The chain employs TRBV20-1 and TRBJ1-1; possible D gene TRBD1, 5 bases. Deletions cut 0 bases from V and 4 bases from J, with 12 bases between. The CDR3 has 14 amino acids. Germline CDR1 is DFQATT and CDR2 is SNEGSKA (reference sequence). DNA for the CDR3: TGCAGTGCTAGAGATCTTTTCGGGGGCACTGAAGCTTTCTTT. Its translation: CSARDLFGGTEAFF.

This clonotype was counted many times. The chain uses TRBV7-2 and TRBJ1-2; 7 bases line up with TRBD1. J lost 4 bases, V lost 5 bases, and 4 bases had no gene match. The CDR3 runs to 13 residues. Looked up from germline, CDR1 is SGHTA and CDR2 is FQGNSA. In DNA, the CDR3 is TGTGCCAGCAGCCCGACAGGGACCTATGGCTACACCTTC. This encodes CASSPTGTYGYTF.

V usage is TRBV28 and J usage is TRBJ2-5; D gene uncertain. The J call may be mistaken, given a closer DNA end match to TRBJ2-7. There are 14 residues in the CDR3. CDR1 and CDR2 (germline): MDHEN, SYDVKM. CDR3 in DNA: TGTGCCAGCAGTTTAGTCCACCTCACCTACGAGCAGTACTTC. Its protein product is CASSLVHLTYEQYF.

The V gene is TRBV27, the J gene TRBJ1-4; D is undetermined. V lost 5 bases and J 3 bases, leaving 10 bases between the germline ends. Germline values: CDR1 MNHEY, CDR2 SMNVEV (reference sequence). The CDR3 length is 14 residues. CDR3 amino acids: CASSSTDSNEKLFF. The CDR3 region has the DNA TGTGCCAGCAGTAGCACAGATTCTAATGAAAAACTGTTTTTT.

This clonotype was detected ten times or more. The CDR3 nucleotides are TGTGCCACCAGCATCCCCGGGACAGGGGGAAACATTCAGTACTTC. This encodes CATSIPGTGGNIQYF. This rearrangement joins TRBV15 to TRBJ2-4; TRBD1 matches at 11 bases. The CDR3 covers 15 residues. The germline V gene encodes CDR1 LNHNV and CDR2 YYDKDF (reference sequence). Trimming took 4 bases from V and 6 from J; bases not matched to a gene: 5.

The V call is TRBV7-9, the J call TRBJ1-6; D remains ambiguous. Germline V gives CDR1 SEHNR, CDR2 FQNEAQ (reference sequence). Trimming removed 4 bases at V and 3 bases at J, with 7 bases between. This CDR3 has 14 residues. The CDR3, as DNA: TGTGCCAGCAGCTCGACTAGCTATAATTCACCCCTCCACTTT. Translating gives CASSSTSYNSPLHF. The whole variable domain, remainder taken from reference TRBV7-9 and TRBJ1-6, is DTGVSQNPRHKITKRGQNVTFRCDPISEHNRLYWYRQTLGQGPEFLTYFQNEAQLEKSRLLSDRFSAERPKGSFSTLEIQRTEQGDSAMYLCASSSTSYNSPLHFGNGTRLTVT.

This clonotype was seen a handful of times. This chain uses TRBV29-1 with TRBJ2-5, with 11 nucleotides matching TRBD2. The J call may be in error: the DNA end matches TRBJ2-1 better. Per germline, CDR1 SQVTM and CDR2 ANQGSEA. This CDR3 contains 15 residues. CDR3 loop: CSVSGASGGYNEQFF. The CDR3 DNA is TGCAGCGTCTCCGGGGCTAGCGGGGGGTACAATGAGCAGTTCTTC.

The chain recombines TRBV21-1 with TRBJ2-5; whether TRBD2, the table's D call, matches the DNA was not checked. TRBV21-1 is labeled a pseudogene. The CDR3 contains 18 residues. The CDR3 region is CASSKVSTSGSRTWEQYF. DNA for the CDR3: TGTGCCAGCAGCAAAGTGTCGACTAGCGGGAGCCGGACGTGGGAGCAGTACTTC.

This clonotype was recorded many times. The genes are TRBV6-5 and TRBJ2-1; D gene uncertain. CDR3 length: 14 residues. From germline, CDR1 is MNHEY and CDR2 SVGAGI. V lost 6 bases to trimming and J lost 2 bases, with 11 bases between them. The CDR3 DNA follows: TGTGCCAGCAGGCCACAGAACCCCTACAATGAGCAGTTCTTC. It is translated as CASRPQNPYNEQFF.

The V gene is TRBV12-3 or TRBV12-4, the J gene TRBJ2-4, with D hard to call. Trimming stripped 6 bases from V and 2 bases from J, with 5 bases between. The CDR3 consists of 12 residues. CDR3 DNA: TGTGCCAGCAGAGGGCCCAAAAACATTCAGTACTTC. The encoded protein is CASRGPKNIQYF.

This clonotype was observed a handful of times. The rearrangement links TRBV20-1 to TRBJ2-7; 10 bases align to TRBD1. This CDR3 region has 16 residues. V lost 5 bases to trimming and J lost 2 bases; unmatched junction nucleotides: 12. Looked up from germline, CDR1 is DFQATT and CDR2 is SNEGSKA (reference sequence). CDR3 in DNA: TGCAGTGCTCTCGCCGCCGGGACAGGGGCCACCTACGAGCAGTACTTC. Translation gives CSALAAGTGATYEQYF.

This chain uses TRBV20-1 with TRBJ2-5, with a weak D call TRBD2 (7 bases). With 5 bases removed from V and 1 base from J, the gap between germline ends came to 17 bases. The CDR3 runs to 15 residues. CDR1 and CDR2 from the germline V gene are DFQATT and SNEGSKA (reference sequence). The CDR3 region has the DNA TGCAGTGCTCCCTCCGGGGGGCCGCTCCAAGAGACCCAGTACTTC. Protein: CSAPSGGPLQETQYF.